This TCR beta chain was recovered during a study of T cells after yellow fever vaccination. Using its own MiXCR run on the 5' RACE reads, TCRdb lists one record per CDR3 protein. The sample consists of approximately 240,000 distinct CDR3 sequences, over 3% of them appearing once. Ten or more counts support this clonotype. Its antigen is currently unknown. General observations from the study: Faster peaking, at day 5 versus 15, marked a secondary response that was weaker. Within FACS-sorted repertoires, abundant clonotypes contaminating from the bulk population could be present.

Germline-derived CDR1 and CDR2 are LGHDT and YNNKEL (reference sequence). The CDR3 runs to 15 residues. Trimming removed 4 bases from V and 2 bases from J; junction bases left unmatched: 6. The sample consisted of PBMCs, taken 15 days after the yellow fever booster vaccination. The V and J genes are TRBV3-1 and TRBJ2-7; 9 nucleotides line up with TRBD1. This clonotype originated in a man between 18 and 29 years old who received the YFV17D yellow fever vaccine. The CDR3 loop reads CASSPGTGIAYEQYF. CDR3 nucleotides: TGTGCCAGCAGCCCAGGGACAGGGATTGCCTACGAGCAGTACTTC.